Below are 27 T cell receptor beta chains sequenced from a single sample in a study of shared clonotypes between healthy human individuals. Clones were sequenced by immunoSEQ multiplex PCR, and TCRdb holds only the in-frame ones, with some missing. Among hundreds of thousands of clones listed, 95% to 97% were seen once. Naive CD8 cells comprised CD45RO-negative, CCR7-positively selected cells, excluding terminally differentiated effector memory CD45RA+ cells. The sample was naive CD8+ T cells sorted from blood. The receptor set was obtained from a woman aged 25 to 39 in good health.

In DNA, the CDR3 is TGTGCCAGCAGCGTAGGAGCTAGCGGGAGCGGCGAGCAGTACTTC. Translated, it gives CASSVGASGSGEQYF. This chain connects TRBV9 to TRBJ2-7, with 10 positions matching TRBD2. CDR3 length: 15 residues. The V gene end was trimmed by 0 bases and the J gene end by 6 bases; junction bases not matched to a gene: 6. Per germline, CDR1 SGDLS and CDR2 YYNGEE.

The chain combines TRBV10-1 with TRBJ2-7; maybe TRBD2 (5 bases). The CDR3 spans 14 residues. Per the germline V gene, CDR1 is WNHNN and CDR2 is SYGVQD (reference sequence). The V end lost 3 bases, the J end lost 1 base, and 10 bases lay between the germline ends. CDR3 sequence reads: CASSEVSESYEQYF. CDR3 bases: TGCGCCAGCAGTGAAGTTAGCGAATCCTACGAGCAGTACTTC.

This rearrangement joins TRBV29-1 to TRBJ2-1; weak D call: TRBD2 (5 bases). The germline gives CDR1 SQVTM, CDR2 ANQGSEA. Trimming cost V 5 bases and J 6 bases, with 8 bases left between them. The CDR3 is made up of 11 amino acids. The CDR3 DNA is TGCAGCGTTCGAGGGTCCAATGAGCAGTTCTTC. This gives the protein CSVRGSNEQFF.

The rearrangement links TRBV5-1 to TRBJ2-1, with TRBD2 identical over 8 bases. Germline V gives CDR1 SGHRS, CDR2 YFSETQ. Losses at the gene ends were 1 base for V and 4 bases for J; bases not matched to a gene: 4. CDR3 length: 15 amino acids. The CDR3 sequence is CASSLTSGEYNEQFF. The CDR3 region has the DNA TGCGCCAGCAGCTTGACTAGCGGCGAGTACAATGAGCAGTTCTTC.

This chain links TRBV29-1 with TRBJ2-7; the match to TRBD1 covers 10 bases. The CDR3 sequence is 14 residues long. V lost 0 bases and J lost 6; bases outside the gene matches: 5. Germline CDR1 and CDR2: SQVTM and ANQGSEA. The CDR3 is CSVEDPDRGGEQYF. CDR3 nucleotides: TGCAGCGTTGAAGACCCGGACAGGGGGGGCGAGCAGTACTTC.

The CDR3 bases are TGTGCCAGCAGCTCCGGGACTCGCCTCACAGATACGCAGTATTTT. It is translated as CASSSGTRLTDTQYF. The chain employs TRBV9 and TRBJ2-3; tentatively, D is TRBD2 (6 bases). CDR1 is SGDLS and CDR2 is YYNGEE in the germline V gene. The length of the CDR3 is 15 residues. V was cut by 4 bases and J by 2 bases, with 14 bases left in between.

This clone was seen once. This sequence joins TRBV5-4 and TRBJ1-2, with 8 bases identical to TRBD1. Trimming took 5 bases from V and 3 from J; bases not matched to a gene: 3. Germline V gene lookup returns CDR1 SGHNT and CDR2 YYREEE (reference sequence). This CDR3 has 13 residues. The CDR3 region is CASRQGGHYGYTF. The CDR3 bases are TGTGCCAGCAGACAGGGGGGACACTATGGCTACACCTTC.

DNA for the CDR3: TGTGCCAGCAGCCTACTGATTCGACTAGCGGGATCTAGCACAGATACGCAGTATTTT. Amino acid sequence: CASSLLIRLAGSSTDTQYF. The genes are TRBV7-9 and TRBJ2-3; 11 positions agree with TRBD2. J was trimmed by 0 bases and V by 5 bases; bases with no gene match: 13. The CDR3 loop spans 19 amino acids. The germline V gene has CDR1 SEHNR and CDR2 FQNEAQ (reference sequence).

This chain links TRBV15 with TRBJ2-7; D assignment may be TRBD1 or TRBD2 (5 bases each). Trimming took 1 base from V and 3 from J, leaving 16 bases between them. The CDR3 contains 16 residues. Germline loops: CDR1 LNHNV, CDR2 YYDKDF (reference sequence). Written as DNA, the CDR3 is TGTGCCACCAGCAGAGCCCCGGGGCAGGGAATCTACGAGCAGTACTTC. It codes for CATSRAPGQGIYEQYF.

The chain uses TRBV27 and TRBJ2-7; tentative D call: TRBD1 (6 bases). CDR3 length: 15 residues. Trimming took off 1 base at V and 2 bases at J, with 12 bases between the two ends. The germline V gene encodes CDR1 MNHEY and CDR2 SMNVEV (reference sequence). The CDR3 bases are TGTGCCAGCAGTTTATTGGCAGGGGCAGCCTACGAGCAGTACTTC. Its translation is CASSLLAGAAYEQYF.

DNA of the CDR3: TGTGCCAGCAGCTCTGGGGCCAACGTCCTGACTTTC. It codes for CASSSGANVLTF. The V gene is TRBV13, the J gene TRBJ2-6; D is unclear. The V gene lost 4 bases and the J gene lost 2 bases, with 0 bases spanning the gap. There are 12 residues in the CDR3. Germline CDR1 PRHDT, CDR2 FYEKMQ (reference sequence).

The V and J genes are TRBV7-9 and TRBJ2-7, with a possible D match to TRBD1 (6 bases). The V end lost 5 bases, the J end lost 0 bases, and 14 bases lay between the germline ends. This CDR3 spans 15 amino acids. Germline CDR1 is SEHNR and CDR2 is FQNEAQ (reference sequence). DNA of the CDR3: TGTGCCAGCAGCCCGCCTGGGGGCCCCTCCTACGAGCAGTACTTC. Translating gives CASSPPGGPSYEQYF.

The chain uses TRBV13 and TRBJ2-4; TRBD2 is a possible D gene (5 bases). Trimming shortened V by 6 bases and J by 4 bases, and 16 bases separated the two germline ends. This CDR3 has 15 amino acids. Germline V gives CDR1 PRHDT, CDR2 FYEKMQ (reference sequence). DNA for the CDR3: TGTGCCAGCAGAAAGAGGACTGCAATAAAAAACATTCAGTACTTC. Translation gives CASRKRTAIKNIQYF.

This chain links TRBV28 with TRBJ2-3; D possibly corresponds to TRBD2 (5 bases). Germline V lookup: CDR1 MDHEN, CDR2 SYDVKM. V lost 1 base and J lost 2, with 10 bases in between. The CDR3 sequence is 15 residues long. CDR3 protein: CASSLFGENTDTQYF. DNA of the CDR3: TGTGCCAGCAGTTTATTTGGGGAGAACACAGATACGCAGTATTTT.

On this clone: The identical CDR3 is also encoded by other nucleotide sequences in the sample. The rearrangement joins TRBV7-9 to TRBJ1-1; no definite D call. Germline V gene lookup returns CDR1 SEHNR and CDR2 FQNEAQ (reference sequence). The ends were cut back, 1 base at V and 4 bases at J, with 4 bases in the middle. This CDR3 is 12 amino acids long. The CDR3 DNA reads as TGTGCCAGCAGCTTAGGGGTCACTGAAGCTTTCTTT. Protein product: CASSLGVTEAFF.

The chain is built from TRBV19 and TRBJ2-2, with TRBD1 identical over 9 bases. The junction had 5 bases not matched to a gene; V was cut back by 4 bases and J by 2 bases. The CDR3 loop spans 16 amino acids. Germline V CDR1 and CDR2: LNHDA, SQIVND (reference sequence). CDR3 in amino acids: CASSRDREGNTGELFF. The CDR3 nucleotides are TGTGCCAGTAGTAGGGACAGGGAGGGAAACACCGGGGAGCTGTTTTTT.

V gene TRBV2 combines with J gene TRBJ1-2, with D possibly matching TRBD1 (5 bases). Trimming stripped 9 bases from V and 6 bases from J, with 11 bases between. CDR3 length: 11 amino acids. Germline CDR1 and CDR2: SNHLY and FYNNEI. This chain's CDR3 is CARQVLHGYTF. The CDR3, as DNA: TGTGCCAGACAGGTTTTGCATGGCTACACCTTC.

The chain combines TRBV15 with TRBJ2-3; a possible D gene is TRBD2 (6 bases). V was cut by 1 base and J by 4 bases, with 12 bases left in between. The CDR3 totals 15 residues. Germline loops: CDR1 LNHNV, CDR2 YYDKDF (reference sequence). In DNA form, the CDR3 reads TGTGCCACCAGCAGAGGGGGGGAAGCAGCAGATACGCAGTATTTT. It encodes CATSRGGEAADTQYF.

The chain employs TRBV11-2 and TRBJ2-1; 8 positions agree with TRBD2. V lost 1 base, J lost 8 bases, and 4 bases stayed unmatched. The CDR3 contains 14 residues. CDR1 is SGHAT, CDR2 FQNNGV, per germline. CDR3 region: CASSLGGGPDEQFF. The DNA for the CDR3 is TGTGCCAGCAGCTTAGGCGGGGGGCCCGATGAGCAGTTCTTC.

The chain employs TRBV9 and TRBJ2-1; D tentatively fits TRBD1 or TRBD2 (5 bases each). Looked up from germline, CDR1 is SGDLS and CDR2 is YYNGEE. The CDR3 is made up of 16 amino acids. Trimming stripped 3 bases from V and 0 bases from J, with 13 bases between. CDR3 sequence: CASSGLGGSSYNEQFF. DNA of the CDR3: TGTGCCAGCAGCGGCCTTGGGGGAAGCTCCTACAATGAGCAGTTCTTC.

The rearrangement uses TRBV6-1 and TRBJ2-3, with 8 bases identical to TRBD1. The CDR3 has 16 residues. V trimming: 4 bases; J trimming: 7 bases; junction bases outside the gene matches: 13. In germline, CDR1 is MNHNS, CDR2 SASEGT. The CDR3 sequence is CASSAHWTGPDYTQYF. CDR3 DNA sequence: TGTGCCAGCAGTGCTCACTGGACAGGGCCGGATTATACGCAGTATTTT.

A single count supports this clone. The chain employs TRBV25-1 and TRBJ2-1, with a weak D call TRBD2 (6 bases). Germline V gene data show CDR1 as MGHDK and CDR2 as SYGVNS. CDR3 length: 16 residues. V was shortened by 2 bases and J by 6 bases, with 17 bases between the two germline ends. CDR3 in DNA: TGTGCCAGCAGTGAAAGGAGGACTAAAAAGGGCAATGAGCAGTTCTTC. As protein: CASSERRTKKGNEQFF. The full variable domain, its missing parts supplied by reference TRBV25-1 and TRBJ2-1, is EADIYQTPRYLVIGTGKKITLECSQTMGHDKMYWYQQDPGMELHLIHYSYGVNSTEKGDLSSESTVSRIRTEHFPLTLESARPSHTSQYLCASSERRTKKGNEQFFGPGTRLTVL.

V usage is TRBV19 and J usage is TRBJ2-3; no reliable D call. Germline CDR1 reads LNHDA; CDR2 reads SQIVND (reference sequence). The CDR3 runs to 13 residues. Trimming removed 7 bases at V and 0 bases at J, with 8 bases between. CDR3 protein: CASNLGSTDTQYF. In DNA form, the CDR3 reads TGTGCCAGTAACCTCGGGAGCACAGATACGCAGTATTTT. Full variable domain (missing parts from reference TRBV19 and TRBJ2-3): DGGITQSPKYLFRKEGQNVTLSCEQNLNHDAMYWYRQDPGQGLRLIYYSQIVNDFQKGDIAEGYSVSREKKESFPLTVTSAQKNPTAFYLCASNLGSTDTQYFGPGTRLTVL.

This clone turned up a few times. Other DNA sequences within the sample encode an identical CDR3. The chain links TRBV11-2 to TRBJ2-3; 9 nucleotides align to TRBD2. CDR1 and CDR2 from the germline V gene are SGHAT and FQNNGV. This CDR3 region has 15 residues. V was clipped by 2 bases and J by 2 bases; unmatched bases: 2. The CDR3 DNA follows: TGTGCCAGCAGCTTACTAGCGGGGCCCACAGATACGCAGTATTTT. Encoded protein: CASSLLAGPTDTQYF. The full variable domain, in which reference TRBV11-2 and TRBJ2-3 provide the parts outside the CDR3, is EAGVAQSPRYKIIEKRQSVAFWCNPISGHATLYWYQQILGQGPKLLIQFQNNGVVDDSQLPKDRFSAERLKGVDSTLKIQPAKLEDSAVYLCASSLLAGPTDTQYFGPGTRLTVL.

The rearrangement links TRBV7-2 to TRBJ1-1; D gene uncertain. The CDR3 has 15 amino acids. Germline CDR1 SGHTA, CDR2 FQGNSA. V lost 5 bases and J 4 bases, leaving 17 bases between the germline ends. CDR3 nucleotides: TGTGCCAGCAGCAGGACGGGTATGAAGTCCACTGAAGCTTTCTTT. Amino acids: CASSRTGMKSTEAFF. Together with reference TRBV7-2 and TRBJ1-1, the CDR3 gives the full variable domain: GAGVSQSPSNKVTEKGKDVELRCDPISGHTALYWYRQSLGQGLEFLIYFQGNSAPDKSGLPSDRFSAERTGGSVSTLTIQRTQQEDSAVYLCASSRTGMKSTEAFFGQGTRLTVV.

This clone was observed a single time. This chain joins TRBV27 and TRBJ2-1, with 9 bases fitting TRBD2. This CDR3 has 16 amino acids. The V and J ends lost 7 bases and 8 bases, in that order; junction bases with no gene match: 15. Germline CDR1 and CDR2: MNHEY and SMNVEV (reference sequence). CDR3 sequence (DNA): TGTGCCAGCACCCCCCCCACTGTGGGACTAGCCCATGAGCAGTTCTTC. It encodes CASTPPTVGLAHEQFF.

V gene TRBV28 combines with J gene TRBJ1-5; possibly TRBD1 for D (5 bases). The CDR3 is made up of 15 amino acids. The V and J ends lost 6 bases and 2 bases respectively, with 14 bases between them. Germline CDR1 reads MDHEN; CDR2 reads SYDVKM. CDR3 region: CASRNGGYGNQPQHF. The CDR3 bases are TGTGCCAGCAGAAATGGGGGTTATGGCAATCAGCCCCAGCATTTT.